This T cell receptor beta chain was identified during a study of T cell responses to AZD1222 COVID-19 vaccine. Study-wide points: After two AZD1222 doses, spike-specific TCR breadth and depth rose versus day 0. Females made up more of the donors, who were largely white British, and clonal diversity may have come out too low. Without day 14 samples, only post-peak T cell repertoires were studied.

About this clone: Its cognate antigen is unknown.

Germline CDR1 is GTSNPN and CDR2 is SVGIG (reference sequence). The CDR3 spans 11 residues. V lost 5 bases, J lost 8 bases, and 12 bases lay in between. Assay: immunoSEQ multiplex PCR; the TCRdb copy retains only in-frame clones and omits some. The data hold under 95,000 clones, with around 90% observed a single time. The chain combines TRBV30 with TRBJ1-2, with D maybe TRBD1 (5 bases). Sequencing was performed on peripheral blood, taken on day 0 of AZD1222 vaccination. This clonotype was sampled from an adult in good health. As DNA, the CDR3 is TGTGCCTGGGGAAAGGGACCGGGCTACACCTTC. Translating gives CAWGKGPGYTF. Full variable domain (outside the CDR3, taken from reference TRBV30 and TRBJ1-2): SQTIHQWPATLVQPVGSPLSLECTVEGTSNPNLYWYRQAAGRGLQLLFYSVGIGQISSEVPQNLSASRPQDRQFILSSKKLLLSDSGFYLCAWGKGPGYTFGSGTRLTVV.